The clone carrying this T cell receptor beta chain was seen repeatedly, ten times or more. Its cognate antigen is unknown. This specimen belongs to a study of spatial heterogeneity in lung cancer. Across the whole study: Sequencing consistently turned up more beta-chain sequences than alpha-chain sequences.

The time point was: sample taken at primary tumor resection. In each case, whole RNA from tumor, nontumor lung or frozen PBMC was sequenced unsorted. The donors comprised about 70 untreated early-stage non-small cell lung cancer patients. Germline V gene lookup returns CDR1 SNHLY and CDR2 FYNNEI. Trimming took 2 bases from V and 0 from J, leaving 14 bases between them. The CDR3 sequence is 17 residues long. Every molecule of TCR cDNA had its own unique molecular identifier. TCRdb used MiXCR to reprocess the 5' RACE reads, holding one entry per CDR3 protein. The sample records around 9,800 distinct CDR3 sequences, about 24% being singletons. Overall study results and limits: Compared with follow-up, resection was when ubiquitous expanded tumor TCRs appeared in blood more.

The chain links TRBV2 to TRBJ1-5; weak D call: TRBD1 (6 bases). The receptor was isolated from a female donor with early-stage non-small cell lung cancer. The sequenced sample was PBMCs, obtained at surgery. In DNA form, the CDR3 reads TGTGCCAGCAGTGAAAACAGGGAGGGCTATAGCAATCAGCCCCAGCATTTT. It codes for CASSENREGYSNQPQHF.